A selection of T cell receptor beta chains follows, all from one sample in a study of cytomegalovirus exposure and HLA in healthy donors. Produced via immunoSEQ multiplex PCR; TCRdb's table is partial and in-frame only. The sample has 200,000 to 250,000 clones, almost 80% seen once. The sample taken for sequencing was PBMCs. The receptors come from a man in his late teens or twenties in good health and CMV-seronegative. Each CDR3 is given with its conserved first and last residue. Fields, in order: V gene, CDR3 length, clone size, J gene, D gene, CDR3 DNA, CDR3 protein. A D gene is named only where the DNA matches it firmly. The size field is filled for only some rows; it gives once, few, many or a size class.

v_call: TRBV30
cdr3_length: 13
clone_size: few
j_call: TRBJ2-2
d_call: NA
cdr3_nt: TGTGCCTGGAGTGCGCAGTCCGCCGGGGAGCTGTTTTTT
cdr3_aa: CAWSAQSAGELFF

v_call: TRBV6-5
cdr3_length: 14
clone_size: NA
j_call: TRBJ1-2
d_call: TRBD1
cdr3_nt: TGTGCCAGCAGTTACTACGGACAGGACTATGGCTACACCTTC
cdr3_aa: CASSYYGQDYGYTF

v_call: TRBV19
cdr3_length: 14
clone_size: NA
j_call: TRBJ2-3
d_call: NA
cdr3_nt: TGTGCCAGTAGTATCGGCATAGCCACAGATACGCAGTATTTT
cdr3_aa: CASSIGIATDTQYF

v_call: TRBV7-2
cdr3_length: 16
clone_size: NA
j_call: TRBJ2-3
d_call: TRBD2
cdr3_nt: TGTGCCAGCAGCTTGTTACTAGCGGGGGGGCCAGATACGCAGTATTTT
cdr3_aa: CASSLLLAGGPDTQYF

v_call: TRBV7-3
cdr3_length: 15
clone_size: NA
j_call: TRBJ2-1
d_call: TRBD1
cdr3_nt: TGTGCCAGCAGCTTAGGACAGGGGCTCTACAATGAGCAGTTCTTC
cdr3_aa: CASSLGQGLYNEQFF

v_call: TRBV13
cdr3_length: 13
clone_size: few
j_call: TRBJ1-2
d_call: NA
cdr3_nt: TGTGCCAGCAGCTTAGTAGATAACTATGGCTACACCTTC
cdr3_aa: CASSLVDNYGYTF

v_call: TRBV9
cdr3_length: 15
clone_size: few
j_call: TRBJ1-1
d_call: TRBD1
cdr3_nt: TGTGCCAGCAGCGGGGGACAGGGTATGAACACTGAAGCTTTCTTT
cdr3_aa: CASSGGQGMNTEAFF

v_call: TRBV30
cdr3_length: 20
clone_size: once
j_call: TRBJ1-5
d_call: TRBD1
cdr3_nt: TGTGCCTGGAGTGTGGGAGTGTTTACAGGGGGCTCAAGGGGCAATCAGCCCCAGCATTTT
cdr3_aa: CAWSVGVFTGGSRGNQPQHF

v_call: TRBV30
cdr3_length: 12
clone_size: NA
j_call: TRBJ2-1
d_call: NA
cdr3_nt: TGTGCCTGGAACGTAGCGGCGCCGGAGCAGTTCTTC
cdr3_aa: CAWNVAAPEQFF

v_call: TRBV9
cdr3_length: 15
clone_size: few
j_call: TRBJ1-3
d_call: NA
cdr3_nt: TGTGCCAGCAGCGAACAGGGATTCTCTGGAAACACCATATATTTT
cdr3_aa: CASSEQGFSGNTIYF

v_call: TRBV6-5
cdr3_length: 14
clone_size: NA
j_call: TRBJ2-5
d_call: TRBD2
cdr3_nt: TGTGCCAGCAGTTACTCCGGGACTACCTCAACCCAGTACTTC
cdr3_aa: CASSYSGTTSTQYF

v_call: TRBV7-6
cdr3_length: 16
clone_size: NA
j_call: TRBJ1-2
d_call: TRBD1
cdr3_nt: TGTGCCAGCAGCTCAGAGGTGGACAGGGCGGTTACTGGCTACACCTTC
cdr3_aa: CASSSEVDRAVTGYTF

v_call: TRBV5-4
cdr3_length: 13
clone_size: NA
j_call: TRBJ2-2
d_call: TRBD2
cdr3_nt: TGTGCCACCGCGACTAGCGACACCGGGGAGCTGTTTTTT
cdr3_aa: CATATSDTGELFF

v_call: TRBV25-1
cdr3_length: 14
clone_size: once
j_call: TRBJ1-4
d_call: NA
cdr3_nt: TGTGCCAGCAGTGAATGGGGGGATCAAGAAAAACTGTTTTTT
cdr3_aa: CASSEWGDQEKLFF

v_call: TRBV29-1
cdr3_length: 16
clone_size: NA
j_call: TRBJ2-2
d_call: TRBD2
cdr3_nt: TGCAGCGTTGTAATGGGACTAGCGGCGAACACCGGGGAGCTGTTTTTT
cdr3_aa: CSVVMGLAANTGELFF

v_call: TRBV9
cdr3_length: 15
clone_size: NA
j_call: TRBJ1-1
d_call: NA
cdr3_nt: TGTGCCAGCAGCCCGAGGACAGCGGCGGGCACTGAAGCTTTCTTT
cdr3_aa: CASSPRTAAGTEAFF

v_call: TRBV27
cdr3_length: 11
clone_size: NA
j_call: TRBJ2-7
d_call: TRBD1
cdr3_nt: TGTGCCAGCAGTGGGGACAGGGAGCAGTACTTC
cdr3_aa: CASSGDREQYF

v_call: TRBV4-2
cdr3_length: 16
clone_size: NA
j_call: TRBJ2-2
d_call: NA
cdr3_nt: TGTGCCAGCAGCCAAGATGGGGGCACCAACACCGGGGAGCTGTTTTTT
cdr3_aa: CASSQDGGTNTGELFF

v_call: TRBV29-1
cdr3_length: 13
clone_size: NA
j_call: TRBJ2-1
d_call: TRBD2
cdr3_nt: TGCAGCGTTGAATCTCGGGAGGGCTATGAGCAGTTCTTC
cdr3_aa: CSVESREGYEQFF

v_call: TRBV7-2
cdr3_length: 15
clone_size: NA
j_call: TRBJ2-3
d_call: NA
cdr3_nt: TGTGCCAGCAGCTCCCGGACGGGCGGGACAGATACGCAGTATTTT
cdr3_aa: CASSSRTGGTDTQYF

v_call: TRBV5-8
cdr3_length: 12
clone_size: NA
j_call: TRBJ2-3
d_call: NA
cdr3_nt: TGTGCCAGCAGCTTGGGACAGAATACGCAGTATTTT
cdr3_aa: CASSLGQNTQYF

v_call: TRBV28
cdr3_length: 14
clone_size: few
j_call: TRBJ1-1
d_call: TRBD1
cdr3_nt: TGTGCCAGCACTCCGGGACAGCTGAACACTGAAGCTTTCTTT
cdr3_aa: CASTPGQLNTEAFF

v_call: TRBV20-1
cdr3_length: 10
clone_size: once
j_call: TRBJ2-1
d_call: NA
cdr3_nt: TGCAGTGCTAGCGGGGATGAGCAGTTCTTC
cdr3_aa: CSASGDEQFF

v_call: TRBV14
cdr3_length: 15
clone_size: NA
j_call: TRBJ1-6
d_call: TRBD1
cdr3_nt: TGTGCCAGCAGCCAAAGGACAGGTGGGAATTCCCCCCTCCACTTT
cdr3_aa: CASSQRTGGNSPLHF

v_call: TRBV5-1
cdr3_length: 13
clone_size: NA
j_call: TRBJ1-1
d_call: NA
cdr3_nt: TGCGCCAGCAGCTTGGATGACTCCGCCGAAGCTTTCTTT
cdr3_aa: CASSLDDSAEAFF

v_call: TRBV6-5
cdr3_length: 15
clone_size: NA
j_call: TRBJ2-3
d_call: NA
cdr3_nt: TGTGCCAGCAGATCACCCACAGGAAGCACAGATACGCAGTATTTT
cdr3_aa: CASRSPTGSTDTQYF

v_call: TRBV7-9
cdr3_length: 14
clone_size: NA
j_call: TRBJ1-1
d_call: NA
cdr3_nt: TGTGCCAGCAGCTTGATACGGAGTAACACTGAAGCTTTCTTT
cdr3_aa: CASSLIRSNTEAFF

v_call: TRBV5-5
cdr3_length: 15
clone_size: NA
j_call: TRBJ1-1
d_call: NA
cdr3_nt: TGTGCCAGCAGCCCCTGGGAGGGGATGAACACTGAAGCTTTCTTT
cdr3_aa: CASSPWEGMNTEAFF

v_call: TRBV5-8
cdr3_length: 17
clone_size: NA
j_call: TRBJ1-6
d_call: NA
cdr3_nt: TGTGCCAGCTCCACGGTGAGCCCGGGCTCCTATAATTCACCCCTCCACTTT
cdr3_aa: CASSTVSPGSYNSPLHF

v_call: TRBV13
cdr3_length: 15
clone_size: NA
j_call: TRBJ2-7
d_call: TRBD2
cdr3_nt: TGTGCCAGCAGAGTTAGCGGGAGTCCCTCCTACGAGCAGTACTTC
cdr3_aa: CASRVSGSPSYEQYF

v_call: TRBV4-2
cdr3_length: 20
clone_size: NA
j_call: TRBJ2-6
d_call: TRBD1
cdr3_nt: TGTGCCAGCAGCCTGTTCACCGGGACAGGGAGTTACTCTGGGGCCAACGTCCTGACTTTC
cdr3_aa: CASSLFTGTGSYSGANVLTF

v_call: TRBV7-2
cdr3_length: 14
clone_size: once
j_call: TRBJ1-1
d_call: TRBD1
cdr3_nt: TGTGCCAGCAGGGGGACAGGGTTTCGCACTGAAGCTTTCTTT
cdr3_aa: CASRGTGFRTEAFF